This is a list of T cell receptor beta chains from one sample in a study of T cells after yellow fever vaccination. TCRdb re-analysed the 5' RACE reads in MiXCR, keeping a single row per CDR3 protein. The sample holds tens of thousands of distinct CDR3 sequences, over 7.5% seen once. Sample: CD8+ T cells sorted from PBMCs, taken on the day of the yellow fever booster vaccination. Receptor source: a man younger than 45 who received the YFV17D yellow fever vaccine. Both conserved end residues are part of each CDR3. Fields, in order: J gene, CDR3 length, V gene, clone size, D gene, CDR3 DNA, CDR3 protein. The D gene is left open where the match is weak. Expanded clones are given a class, and other clones once, few, many or no size at all.

TRBJ2-7 11 TRBV6-1 few . TGTGCCAGCACCAGGTACTACGAGCAGTACTTC CASTRYYEQYF
TRBJ1-1 16 TRBV5-6 few . TGTGCCAGCAGCTTAAGAGACGGGGGTTCGAGGGTGGAAGCTTTCTTT CASSLRDGGSRVEAFF
TRBJ2-7 14 TRBV28 . . TGTGCCAGCACCTCTCCGTGGCAGGGCGAAGAGCAGTACTTC CASTSPWQGEEQYF
TRBJ2-5 15 TRBV15 . TRBD2 TGTGCCACCAGCAAACTTGTAGCGGGAGGAGAGACCCAGTACTTC CATSKLVAGGETQYF
TRBJ2-1 18 TRBV11-2 . TRBD2 TGTGCCAGCAGCTCTGGACTAGCGGGAGGGTCCACCTACAATGAGCAGTTCTTC CASSSGLAGGSTYNEQFF
TRBJ2-6 16 TRBV6-5 many TRBD1 TGTGCCAGCAGTACAGGGGGCGCGTCTGGGGCCAACGTCCTGACTTTC CASSTGGASGANVLTF
TRBJ1-1 13 TRBV29-1 many . TGCAGCGCCGTCGGAGGGGCCGTCGCGGAAGCTTTCTTT CSAVGGAVAEAFF
TRBJ1-1 17 TRBV19 . TRBD1 TGTGCCAGTAGTATGTCCCCGGGACAGGGAGGGGGGACTGAAGCTTTCTTT CASSMSPGQGGGTEAFF
TRBJ2-1 12 TRBV7-8 many . TGTGCCAGCAGCTTCCAGCTGAATGAGCAGTTCTTC CASSFQLNEQFF
TRBJ2-1 14 TRBV28 medium-sized . TGTGCCATAAGACCCCCGGGCCCCTACAATGAGCAGTTCTTC CAIRPPGPYNEQFF
TRBJ2-5 16 TRBV5-4 few . TGTGCCAGCAGCTACGGACGTGGCGGGGTCCAAGAGACCCAGTACTTC CASSYGRGGVQETQYF
TRBJ2-7 13 TRBV19 few . TGTGCCAGTAGTATTTTCCCGACCTACGAGCAGTACTTC CASSIFPTYEQYF
TRBJ2-7 17 TRBV28 . . TGTGCCAGCAGAGAAAAAGGACGGTTCAATAGACACTACGAGCAGTACTTC CASREKGRFNRHYEQYF
TRBJ1-5 13 TRBV20-1 many . TGCAGTGGTGATACAGGGCTTGGTCAGCCCCAGCATTTT CSGDTGLGQPQHF
TRBJ2-2 18 TRBV6-5 . . TGTGCCAGCAGTTGGCAGTTTCCTGGGGGTTTGAGTTCCGGGGAGCTGTTTTTT CASSWQFPGGLSSGELFF
TRBJ2-2 13 TRBV27 many . TGTGCCAGCAGTTTAAAGGTCAGCGGGGAGCTGTTTTTT CASSLKVSGELFF
TRBJ2-7 15 TRBV11-2 few . TGTGCCAGCAGCTCGGGACCAAAACTCTCCTACGAGCAGTACTTC CASSSGPKLSYEQYF
TRBJ2-1 14 TRBV3-1 few TRBD2 TGTGCCAGCAGCCCTAGCGGGAGTATCAATGAGCAGTTCTTC CASSPSGSINEQFF
TRBJ2-3 16 TRBV5-6 few TRBD2 TGTGCCAGCAGCACCGGACTAGCGGGAGGAACAGATACGCAGTATTTT CASSTGLAGGTDTQYF
TRBJ2-2 14 TRBV2 . . TGTGCCAGCAACCTCCGACAGAACACCGGGGAGCTGTTTTTT CASNLRQNTGELFF
TRBJ2-7 14 TRBV12-3/TRBV12-4 few . TGTGCCAGCAGGCGACACAGGGGAGGCGGGGAGCAGTACTTC CASRRHRGGGEQYF
TRBJ2-3 15 TRBV30 . TRBD2 TGTGCCCTGAGTGTTGCGGGAGGGCGCACAGATACGCAGTATTTT CALSVAGGRTDTQYF
TRBJ2-7 15 TRBV7-9 few . TGTGCCAGCAGCTTGGCAAGGACTCCGGGCTACGAGCAGTACTTC CASSLARTPGYEQYF
TRBJ2-3 15 TRBV12-3/TRBV12-4 . . TGTGCCAGCAGTTTACGATCCCCCCGCACAGATACGCAGTATTTT CASSLRSPRTDTQYF
TRBJ2-1 17 TRBV27 . TRBD2 TGTGCCAGCAGTTTCGGACTAGCGGGAGGGCCTGCCAATGAGCAGTTCTTC CASSFGLAGGPANEQFF
TRBJ1-1 16 TRBV7-9 few . TGTGCCAGCAGCTTAGCCCCTGGGACCCAGACAGTTGAAGCTTTCTTT CASSLAPGTQTVEAFF
TRBJ2-1 13 TRBV9 few . TGTGCCAGCAGCGAGGGCAATGTAAATGAGCAGTTCTTC CASSEGNVNEQFF
TRBJ2-3 13 TRBV7-9 few . TGTGCCAGCAGCTTTCTCGCTACAGATACGCAGTATTTT CASSFLATDTQYF
TRBJ2-5 16 TRBV14 few . TGTGCCAGCAGCCAAGAACCACTCACCGGGCTAGAGACCCAGTACTTC CASSQEPLTGLETQYF
TRBJ2-3 16 TRBV7-2 . TRBD2 TGTGCCAGCAGCTTTCGACGCCTAGCGGTCACAGATACGCAGTATTTT CASSFRRLAVTDTQYF
TRBJ2-7 19 TRBV6-4 many TRBD2 TGTGCCAGCAGCCGACCCGGGCGAGACGGCAGCGGGACTTCCTACGAGCAGTACTTC CASSRPGRDGSGTSYEQYF
TRBJ2-1 12 TRBV20-1 . TRBD2 TGCAGTGCCGGACTAGCGGGAGCTGAGCAGTTCTTC CSAGLAGAEQFF
TRBJ2-7 13 TRBV7-8 few . TGTGCCAGCAGCTTGACGGGCCCCTACGAGCAGTACTTC CASSLTGPYEQYF
TRBJ1-2 15 TRBV12-3/TRBV12-4 few . TGTGCCAGCAGTTTTTCGACTTCGATAGACTATGGCTACACCTTC CASSFSTSIDYGYTF
TRBJ2-2 15 TRBV6-1 few . TGTGCCAGCAAAACAGGGTACCGCGACACCGGGGAGCTGTTTTTT CASKTGYRDTGELFF
TRBJ2-2 15 TRBV6-2/TRBV6-3 . . TGTGCCAGCAGTTACTCTTCGGTGGAGAACGGGGAGCTGTTTTTT CASSYSSVENGELFF
TRBJ2-7 16 TRBV27 few TRBD2 TGTGCCAGCAGTTTATCGCTTGGCGGGAGGGTCTACGAGCAGTACTTC CASSLSLGGRVYEQYF
TRBJ2-5 13 TRBV12-3/TRBV12-4 many . TGTGCCAGCAGTTTGCAGGGTTTGGAGACCCAGTACTTC CASSLQGLETQYF
TRBJ2-7 16 TRBV7-2 . TRBD2 TGTGCCAGCACGGTCTTAGGGCGGGAGGGCCCCTACGAGCAGTACTTC CASTVLGREGPYEQYF
TRBJ1-2 15 TRBV14 many . TGTGCCAGCAGCCAAGTAGCTGGAAGACCATATGGCTACACCTTC CASSQVAGRPYGYTF
TRBJ2-7 14 TRBV6-2/TRBV6-3 many . TGTGCCAGCAGTTACGACCCTGGGTCCTACGAGCAGTACTTC CASSYDPGSYEQYF
TRBJ2-1 13 TRBV7-3 . . TGTGCCAGCAGCCCTCTCCATGGTAATGAGCAGTTCTTC CASSPLHGNEQFF
TRBJ2-1 14 TRBV20-1 many TRBD2 TGCAGTGCTAGAGATGAACGGACTAGTTATGAGCAGTTCTTC CSARDERTSYEQFF
TRBJ2-1 14 TRBV19 . TRBD2 TGTGCCAGTAGTAAGGCTAGCGGCTACAATGAGCAGTTCTTC CASSKASGYNEQFF
TRBJ2-1 17 TRBV5-6 few TRBD2 TGTGCCAGCAGCTCTAGCGGGGCCGGAGTCCCCTACAATGAGCAGTTCTTC CASSSSGAGVPYNEQFF
TRBJ2-5 15 TRBV20-1 . . TGCAGTGCTAGACCTTTTCTCATGAGAGGGGAGACCCAGTACTTC CSARPFLMRGETQYF
TRBJ2-5 12 TRBV12-3/TRBV12-4 . . TGTGCCAGCAGCCCGACACAAGAGACCCAGTACTTC CASSPTQETQYF
TRBJ2-7 12 TRBV12-3/TRBV12-4 many TRBD2 TGTGCCAGCAGAATAGCGGGAGCCGGGCAGTACTTC CASRIAGAGQYF
TRBJ2-7 15 TRBV12-3/TRBV12-4 few . TGTGCCAGCAGTTTAGACAGGGTCGGTTTCTACGAGCAGTACTTC CASSLDRVGFYEQYF
TRBJ2-4 17 TRBV3-1 . . TGTGCCAGCAGCCAAAACAGGGTTGGAGTACGGGCGAACATTCAGTACTTC CASSQNRVGVRANIQYF
TRBJ2-5 16 TRBV10-3 few TRBD2 TGTGCCATCAGTGAGGCTAGCGGGAGGGCCCGGGAGACCCAGTACTTC CAISEASGRARETQYF
TRBJ2-3 14 TRBV29-1 few TRBD1 TGCAGCGGTCTTGGGGCAGGGGGCGCAGATACGCAGTATTTT CSGLGAGGADTQYF
TRBJ2-7 12 TRBV9 many . TGTGCCAGCAGCGGACCGACAGCCGGAGTAGCCTTC CASSGPTAGVAF
TRBJ2-3 17 TRBV7-6 few TRBD1 TGTGCCAGCAGCCCCGGACAGGACGTGTCGGGCACAGATACGCAGTATTTT CASSPGQDVSGTDTQYF